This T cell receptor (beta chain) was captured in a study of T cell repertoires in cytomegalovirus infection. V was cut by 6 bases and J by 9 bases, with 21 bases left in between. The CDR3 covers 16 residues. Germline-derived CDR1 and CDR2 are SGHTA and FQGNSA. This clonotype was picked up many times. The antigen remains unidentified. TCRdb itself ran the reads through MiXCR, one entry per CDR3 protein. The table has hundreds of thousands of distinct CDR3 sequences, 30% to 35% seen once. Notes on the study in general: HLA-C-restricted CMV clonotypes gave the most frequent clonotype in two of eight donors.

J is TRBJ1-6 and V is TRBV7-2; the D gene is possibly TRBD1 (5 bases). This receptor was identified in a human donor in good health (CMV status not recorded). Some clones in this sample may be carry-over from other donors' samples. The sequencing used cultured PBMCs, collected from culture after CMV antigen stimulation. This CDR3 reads CASRTTDSGLFSPLHF. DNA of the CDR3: TGTGCCAGCAGAACCACAGACAGCGGGTTATTTTCACCCCTCCACTTT.